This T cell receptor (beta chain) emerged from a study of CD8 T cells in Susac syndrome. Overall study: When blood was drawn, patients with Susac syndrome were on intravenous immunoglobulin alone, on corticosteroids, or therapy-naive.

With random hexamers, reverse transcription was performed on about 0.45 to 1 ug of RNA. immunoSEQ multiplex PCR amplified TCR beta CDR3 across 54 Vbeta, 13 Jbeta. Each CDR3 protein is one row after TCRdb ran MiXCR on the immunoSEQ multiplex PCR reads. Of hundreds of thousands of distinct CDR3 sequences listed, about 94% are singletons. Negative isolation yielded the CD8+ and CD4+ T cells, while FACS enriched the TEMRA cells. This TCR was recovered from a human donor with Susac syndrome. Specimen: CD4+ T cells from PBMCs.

This CDR3 reads CATWDRGNGDIQYF. CDR3 nucleotide sequence: TGTGCCACCTGGGACAGGGGGAATGGGGACATTCAGTACTTC. The chain carries TRBV6-5 and TRBJ2-4, with TRBD1 matching over 11 bases. CDR3 length equals 14 residues. Germline CDR1 and CDR2: MNHEY and SVGAGI. Unmatched junction bases numbered 10, after V lost 10 bases and J lost 8 bases.